This TCR beta chain emerged from a study of naive and memory T cell subsets. Study outcomes and limitations: Diversity fell and Gini index rose from naive through CM, EM, EMRA.

Cells stained for CD3, CD4, CD8, CD45RA and CD27 were sorted into four subsets. The CDR3 is made up of 15 amino acids. V lost 1 base, J lost 5 bases, and 4 bases stayed unmatched. Germline loops: CDR1 SGHVS, CDR2 FQNEAQ. As for this clonotype: Its antigen is as yet unknown.

Both TRBC1 and TRBC2 were covered by a beta constant-region primer of two equimolar oligonucleotides. TCRdb re-called the UMI-ligation and nested PCR reads through MiXCR, storing one row per CDR3 protein. The sample has around 160,000 distinct CDR3 sequences, about a sixth seen once. The specimen sequenced was naive CD4+ T cells from blood. The chain is built from TRBV7-8 and TRBJ2-5; TRBD2 matches at 10 bases. This TCR came from a human donor in good health. The CDR3, as DNA: TGTGCCAGCAGCTTAGTAGCGGGAGGAGTGGAGACCCAGTACTTC. It specifies CASSLVAGGVETQYF.